These 12 T cell receptor beta chains share one sample of origin, sequenced in a study of STAT3 mutations in large granular lymphocyte leukemia. Whole-study findings and limits: In T-cell large granular lymphocyte leukemia, about half of patients showed multiple immunodominant subclonotypes.

These receptors have no known antigen. Data came from immunoSEQ multiplex PCR; TCRdb stores just in-frame clones and leaves some out. The repertoire holds fewer than 11,000 clones, 88% seen once, with 37% in the top ten. The sample comprised peripheral blood mononuclear cells. These receptors all stem from a man aged 55 to 70 with T-cell large granular lymphocyte leukemia. Some clones in this sample may be carry-over from other donors' samples.

The CDR3 here is CASSLGLAGVGELFF. For the CDR3, the DNA is TGTGCCAGCAGCTTAGGACTAGCGGGAGTCGGGGAGCTGTTTTTT. The chain links TRBV11-3 to TRBJ2-2, with TRBD2 matching 12 bases. Per germline, CDR1 SGHNT and CDR2 YENEEA. V trimming: 1 base; J trimming: 7 bases; junction bases outside the gene matches: 1. CDR3 size: 15 residues.

This chain connects TRBV5-1 to TRBJ1-5, with D perhaps TRBD1 (5 bases). The ends were cut back, 2 bases at V and 0 bases at J, with 12 bases in the middle. Germline lookup yields CDR1 SGHRS and CDR2 YFSETQ. The CDR3 is 16 residues long. CDR3 DNA sequence: TGCGCCAGCAGCTTAATCCCCGGGGGTAGCAATCAGCCCCAGCATTTT. Protein product: CASSLIPGGSNQPQHF.

This clone occurred once. This sequence joins TRBV27 and TRBJ1-5, with TRBD1 matching 8 bases. V dropped 6 bases and J dropped 1; count of bases not matched to a gene: 14. The CDR3 extends over 18 amino acids. The V gene's germline CDR1 is MNHEY and CDR2 SMNVEV (reference sequence). The CDR3 DNA is TGTGCCAGCAGAATAGGACAGGGAGGGGTATTGAGCAATCAGCCCCAGCATTTT. This sequence encodes CASRIGQGGVLSNQPQHF.

The chain is built from TRBV5-1 and TRBJ1-1; 9 bases agree with TRBD1. The CDR3 runs to 15 residues. Germline trimming cut 4 bases from V and 1 base from J; bases unmatched to any gene: 5. CDR1 is SGHRS, CDR2 YFSETQ, per germline. The CDR3 region is CASSPRTGANTEAFF. In DNA form, the CDR3 reads TGCGCCAGCAGCCCACGGACAGGGGCGAACACTGAAGCTTTCTTT.

The gene calls are TRBV13 and TRBJ1-2; D unresolved. CDR1 is PRHDT, CDR2 FYEKMQ, per germline (reference sequence). V dropped 0 bases and J dropped 7 bases, with 6 bases sitting between them. The CDR3 runs 12 residues. DNA for the CDR3: TGTGCCAGCAGCTTAGGCCCGAGTGGCTACACCTTC. Amino acid sequence: CASSLGPSGYTF. The variable domain in full, completed from reference TRBV13 and TRBJ1-2, reads AAGVIQSPRHLIKEKRETATLKCYPIPRHDTVYWYQQGPGQDPQFLISFYEKMQSDKGSIPDRFSAQQFSDYHSELNMSSLELGDSALYFCASSLGPSGYTFGSGTRLTVV.

CDR3 in DNA: TGTGCCAGCAGTCCGCCTCAGGGGGCCGCTGAAGCTTTCTTT. Protein sequence: CASSPPQGAAEAFF. The V and J genes are TRBV6-5 and TRBJ1-1, with TRBD1 matching over 8 bases. J was trimmed by 6 bases and V by 5 bases; bases with no gene match: 8. Germline assignment: CDR1 MNHEY and CDR2 SVGAGI. This CDR3 is built from 14 residues.

This sequence joins TRBV18 and TRBJ2-2; D possibly corresponds to TRBD2 (5 bases). Germline V gene lookup returns CDR1 KGHSH and CDR2 LQKENI. V was shortened by 6 bases and J by 4 bases, with 12 bases between the two germline ends. The CDR3 sequence is 14 residues long. The CDR3 bases are TGTGCCAGCTCGGGCGGGCCATTCACCGGGGAGCTGTTTTTT. This gives the protein CASSGGPFTGELFF.

V is TRBV7-2 and J is TRBJ2-1; D is undetermined. CDR3 length: 15 amino acids. Germline CDR1 and CDR2: SGHTA and FQGNSA. V lost 2 bases to trimming and J lost 0 bases, with 8 bases between them. CDR3 DNA: TGTGCCAGCAGCTTACTCCCCTTCTCCTACAATGAGCAGTTCTTC. Amino acid sequence: CASSLLPFSYNEQFF.

The rearrangement joins TRBV5-1 to TRBJ1-1, with 7 nucleotides matching TRBD1. The CDR3 has 15 residues. V shed 0 bases, J shed 4 bases, and the junction held 6 bases outside the gene matches. Germline CDR1 reads SGHRS; CDR2 reads YFSETQ. The CDR3 nucleotides read TGCGCCAGCAGCTTGGAGCAGGGGGGGGGCACTGAAGCTTTCTTT. As protein: CASSLEQGGGTEAFF.

The chain employs TRBV10-2 and TRBJ1-5; 9 bases are shared with TRBD1. Germline CDR1 reads WSHSY; CDR2 reads SAAADI. This CDR3 has 18 residues. V dropped 5 bases and J dropped 0; count of bases not matched to a gene: 11. CDR3 residues: CASSSGQGSSGSNQPQHF. CDR3 DNA: TGCGCCAGCAGTTCGGGACAGGGAAGTAGTGGTAGCAATCAGCCCCAGCATTTT.

The chain is built from TRBV18 and TRBJ2-2; no firm D call. Looked up from germline, CDR1 is KGHSH and CDR2 is LQKENI. V was pared by 1 base and J by 4 bases, with 13 bases between. CDR3 length: 16 residues. As DNA, the CDR3 is TGTGCCAGCTCACCACTAGGCGGAGCCGGCACCGGGGAGCTGTTTTTT. Residues: CASSPLGGAGTGELFF.

The CDR3 nucleotides read TGTGCCAGCCATCTAGCGGGAGTCGAGCAGTACTTC. This sequence encodes CASHLAGVEQYF. The gene calls are TRBV2 and TRBJ2-7, with 10 bases fitting TRBD2. The CDR3 extends over 12 amino acids. V lost 8 bases, J lost 6 bases, and 4 bases stayed unmatched. Germline V gene data show CDR1 as SNHLY and CDR2 as FYNNEI.